What follows are 13 T cell receptor beta chains derived from one specimen sequenced in a study of beta chain bispecific antibodies for T cell cancers. Study observations and caveats: After anti-TRBV12 rather than anti-CD19 exposure, TRBV12-3 made up 98.9% less of total TRBV signal. Normal T cells contributed less of the targeted TRBV signal than the leukemia cells did.

No cognate antigen is known for these TCRs. Blood mononuclear cells were expanded for around three days using either OKT3 anti-CD3 antibody or CD3/CD28 beads. TCRdb reprocessed the 5' RACE reads via MiXCR and lists one record per CDR3 protein. This sample has some 20,000 distinct CDR3 sequences, with approximately 1.9% found just once. The specimen was healthy donor T cells cultured with leukemia cells, collected from a culture containing a bispecific antibody targeting TCR Vbeta12. The receptors were sampled from a human donor in good health. Some clones in this sample may be carry-over from other donors' samples.

The chain carries TRBV5-1 and TRBJ2-1, with D perhaps TRBD2 (6 bases). This CDR3 region has 12 residues. The V and J ends lost 6 bases and 7 bases respectively, with 11 bases between them. Germline V gene sequence: CDR1 SGHRS, CDR2 YFSETQ. The CDR3 nucleotides read TGCGCCAGCAAGGCAGGGAGGAATGAGCAGTTCTTC. It codes for CASKAGRNEQFF.

This clonotype was detected only a few times. The genes are TRBV30 and TRBJ2-3; 9 bases are shared with TRBD2. The CDR3 spans 18 residues. The germline V gene has CDR1 GTSNPN and CDR2 SVGIG (reference sequence). Germline trimming cut 2 bases from V and 4 bases from J; bases unmatched to any gene: 16. CDR3 bases: TGTGCCTGGAGTAAGGAGAGGCTAGCGGGGATCGGAGCAGATACGCAGTATTTT. It translates to CAWSKERLAGIGADTQYF.

Ten or more counts support this clonotype. The chain is built from TRBV10-2 and TRBJ1-1; TRBD1 agrees at 7 bases. The V gene end was trimmed by 4 bases and the J gene end by 5 bases; junction bases not matched to a gene: 7. Germline loops: CDR1 WSHSY, CDR2 SAAADI. The CDR3 length is 14 residues. CDR3 DNA sequence: TGCGCCAGCAGTGTCGACAGGGCGAGAACTGAAGCTTTCTTT. Translated, it gives CASSVDRARTEAFF.

This clonotype has ten or more counts. The gene calls are TRBV19 and TRBJ1-6; no clear D gene. The CDR3 consists of 15 residues. Per germline, CDR1 LNHDA and CDR2 SQIVND (reference sequence). Trimming removed 6 bases at V and 0 bases at J, with 9 bases between. The CDR3 DNA reads TGTGCCAGTAGCTGGGGAGACTCCTATAATTCACCCCTCCACTTT. As protein: CASSWGDSYNSPLHF.

The sample holds many counts of this clonotype. This chain connects TRBV29-1 to TRBJ1-1; maybe TRBD1 (5 bases). Germline CDR1 reads SQVTM; CDR2 reads ANQGSEA. V lost 7 bases to trimming and J lost 4 bases, with 22 bases between them. The CDR3 is 15 amino acids. CDR3 in amino acids: CSGTFGGNLGTEAFF. For the CDR3, the DNA is TGCAGCGGGACCTTCGGGGGGAACTTGGGCACTGAAGCTTTCTTT.

This clonotype has a count of ten or more. This sequence joins TRBV3-1 and TRBJ1-1, with D hard to call. Trimming took 1 base from V and 1 from J, leaving 10 bases between them. CDR1 and CDR2 from the germline V gene are LGHDT and YNNKEL (reference sequence). The CDR3 is 15 residues long. The CDR3 region is CASSQGAYTNTEAFF. The DNA of the CDR3 is TGTGCCAGCAGCCAAGGGGCCTATACGAACACTGAAGCTTTCTTT.

This clonotype was recorded at least ten times. The genes are TRBV7-9 and TRBJ2-1, with 7 bases fitting TRBD1. Germline V CDR1 and CDR2: SEHNR, FQNEAQ (reference sequence). CDR3 length equals 16 residues. V lost 5 bases, J lost 4 bases, and 11 bases stayed unmatched. For the CDR3, the DNA is TGTGCCAGCAGCCCCCCCCGGGACAGACAATACAATGAGCAGTTCTTC. Its protein product is CASSPPRDRQYNEQFF. The full variable domain, completed using reference TRBV7-9 and TRBJ2-1, is DTGVSQNPRHKITKRGQNVTFRCDPISEHNRLYWYRQTLGQGPEFLTYFQNEAQLEKSRLLSDRFSAERPKGSFSTLEIQRTEQGDSAMYLCASSPPRDRQYNEQFFGPGTRLTVL.

This clonotype was detected a few times. This may be a read error, as it is one base from a much larger clone. The genes are TRBV6-5 and TRBJ1-2, with D hard to call. V gave up 6 bases and J gave up 7 bases, with 12 bases separating them. This CDR3 spans 12 amino acids. Looked up from germline, CDR1 is MNHEY and CDR2 is SVGAGI. DNA of the CDR3: TGTGCCAGCAGAAAGGGAGAGGCTGGCTACACCTTC. Translating gives CASRKGEAGYTF.

This clonotype has at least ten counts. The chain joins TRBV5-6 to TRBJ2-1, with 15 positions matching TRBD2. The V gene's germline CDR1 is SGHDT and CDR2 YYEEEE. The J segment lost 8 bases and the V segment lost 2 bases, leaving 5 bases of the junction unmatched. The CDR3 extends over 16 amino acids. CDR3 residues: CASSLGLAGGPDEQFF. CDR3 sequence (DNA): TGTGCCAGCAGCTTAGGACTAGCGGGGGGGCCGGATGAGCAGTTCTTC.

The sample holds a few counts of this clonotype. The chain links TRBV19 to TRBJ2-2; the D is unclear. The V gene's germline CDR1 is LNHDA and CDR2 SQIVND (reference sequence). This CDR3 has 16 residues. Deletions cut 7 bases from V and 5 bases from J, with 20 bases between. CDR3 bases: TGTGCCAGTACCACACTCTTTAGCCTTCATACCGGGGAGCTGTTTTTT. As protein: CASTTLFSLHTGELFF.

This clonotype was seen at least ten times. The V gene is TRBV4-1, the J gene TRBJ2-7, with unresolved D. Germline CDR1 is MGHRA and CDR2 is YSYEKL. Trimming cost V 2 bases and J 6 bases, with 11 bases left between them. The CDR3 totals 13 residues. As DNA, the CDR3 is TGCGCCAGCAGCCAAACGATCCCCGGCGAGCAGTACTTC. Amino acids: CASSQTIPGEQYF.

The sample holds many counts of this clonotype. This chain uses TRBV5-1 with TRBJ2-7; possibly TRBD2 for D (5 bases). The germline V gene encodes CDR1 SGHRS and CDR2 YFSETQ. The length of the CDR3 is 15 residues. V lost 4 bases to trimming and J lost 3 bases, with 17 bases between them. CDR3 nucleotides: TGCGCCAGCAGCCCGGCCAGTAACGGGAACTACGAGCAGTACTTC. Its translation: CASSPASNGNYEQYF.

This clonotype was recorded at least ten times. V gene TRBV7-8 combines with J gene TRBJ2-7; D is undetermined. Deletions cut 3 bases from V and 6 bases from J, with 9 bases between. Germline V CDR1 and CDR2: SGHVS, FQNEAQ. This CDR3 is built from 12 residues. The CDR3: CASSFLRPEQYF. CDR3 DNA sequence: TGTGCCAGCAGCTTTCTCCGACCCGAGCAGTACTTC.